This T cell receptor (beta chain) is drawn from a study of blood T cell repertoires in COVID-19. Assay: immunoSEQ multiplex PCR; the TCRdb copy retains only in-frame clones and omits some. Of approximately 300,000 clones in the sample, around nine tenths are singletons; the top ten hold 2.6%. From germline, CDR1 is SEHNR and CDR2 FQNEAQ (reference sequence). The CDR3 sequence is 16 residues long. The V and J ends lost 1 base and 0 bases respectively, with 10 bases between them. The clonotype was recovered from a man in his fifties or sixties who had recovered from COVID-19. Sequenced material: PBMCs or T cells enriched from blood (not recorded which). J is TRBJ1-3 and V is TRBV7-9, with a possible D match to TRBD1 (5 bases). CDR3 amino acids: CASSLGVQGSGNTIYF. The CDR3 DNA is TGTGCCAGCAGCTTAGGAGTTCAGGGCTCTGGAAACACCATATATTTT.